The 18 T cell receptor beta chains below all came from one sample that was sequenced in a study of spatial heterogeneity in lung cancer. Regarding time point: sample taken at primary tumor resection. Their antigens remain unidentified. Study-wide results and limits: Mutation counts in tumors were tracked by counts of expanded intratumoral alpha and beta TCRs.

Each CDR3 protein gets one entry after TCRdb re-called the 5' RACE reads with MiXCR. The sample holds approximately 18,000 distinct CDR3 sequences; 5% to 6% are singletons and the top ten take around 10%. This specimen was lung tumor tissue, taken at surgery. These receptors were collected from a female donor with early-stage non-small cell lung cancer.

By share of the sample, this clonotype is medium-sized. This beta chain represents an off-target read in a library built for alpha chains; its size is of limited meaning. This chain connects TRBV6-5 to TRBJ1-2; 9 positions agree with TRBD1. The V segment lost 6 bases and the J segment 4 bases; nucleotides outside the gene matches: 6. The germline gives CDR1 MNHEY, CDR2 SVGAGI. CDR3 length: 14 amino acids. This chain's CDR3 is CASRRGTGLYGYTF. CDR3 DNA: TGTGCCAGCAGAAGGGGGACAGGGCTCTATGGCTACACCTTC.

This clonotype was picked up many times. For a library built for alpha chains, this beta chain is a stray read; little rests on its size. V and J are TRBV7-8 and TRBJ2-1; 11 nucleotides align to TRBD1. The germline V gene has CDR1 SGHVS and CDR2 FQNEAQ. The CDR3 length is 15 residues. Trimming cost V 1 base and J 6 bases; bases outside gene matches: 2. The CDR3 spells CASSLGTGGINEQFF. The DNA for the CDR3 is TGTGCCAGCAGCTTAGGGACAGGGGGCATCAATGAGCAGTTCTTC.

This clonotype has ten or more counts. Since the library was made to target alpha chains, this beta chain is a stray read and its abundance is not meaningful. This chain connects TRBV7-9 to TRBJ2-2; D not resolved. Deletions cut 4 bases from V and 7 bases from J, with 7 bases between. This CDR3 contains 12 residues. Germline V lookup: CDR1 SEHNR, CDR2 FQNEAQ (reference sequence). The CDR3 nucleotides are TGTGCCAGCAGCTGGACGGGCGGGGAGCTGTTTTTT. This encodes CASSWTGGELFF.

This clonotype was seen at least ten times. This beta chain is a stray sequence in a library constructed for alpha chains; its clone size is not meaningful. This sequence joins TRBV29-1 and TRBJ2-7, with a tentative D call TRBD1 (7 bases). The CDR3 extends over 12 amino acids. The V end was cut by 6 bases, the J end by 4 bases, with 13 bases between. The V gene's germline CDR1 is SQVTM and CDR2 ANQGSEA. The CDR3 spells CSVQQGRYEQYF. CDR3 coding DNA: TGCAGCGTCCAACAGGGGAGGTACGAGCAGTACTTC.

This clonotype was found many times. This beta chain represents an off-target read in a library built for alpha chains; its size is of limited meaning. CDR3 in DNA: TGTGCCAGCAGCTCCGCTACAGGGACTGGCTACACCTTC. It specifies CASSSATGTGYTF. The chain links TRBV7-3 to TRBJ1-2; possible D gene TRBD1, 6 bases. This CDR3 has 13 amino acids. Germline V gene data show CDR1 as SGHTA and CDR2 as FQGTGA. V was cut by 4 bases and J by 7 bases, with 13 bases left in between. The full variable domain, rest sourced from reference TRBV7-3 and TRBJ1-2, is GAGVSQTPSNKVTEKGKYVELRCDPISGHTALYWYRQSLGQGPEFLIYFQGTGAADDSGLPNDRFFAVRPEGSVSTLKIQRTERGDSAVYLCASSSATGTGYTFGSGTRLTVV.

Ten or more counts support this clonotype. Because the library targeted alpha chains, this beta chain is an off-target read whose size means little. This rearrangement joins TRBV7-9 to TRBJ2-1, with a weak D call TRBD1 (7 bases). Germline CDR1 SEHNR, CDR2 FQNEAQ (reference sequence). Trimming pared 4 bases from V and 7 bases from J, leaving 20 bases between. This CDR3 has 16 amino acids. The CDR3 DNA reads as TGTGCCAGCAGCTATCCCGACAGGGAGGCCCGGAATGAGCAGTTCTTC. Its protein is CASSYPDREARNEQFF.

This clonotype appeared once. Being off target in a library aimed at alpha chains, this beta chain has a size of little meaning. The gene calls are TRBV13 and TRBJ2-7, with 10 bases matching TRBD1. Germline V CDR1 and CDR2: PRHDT, FYEKMQ (reference sequence). Losses at the gene ends were 7 bases for V and 5 bases for J; bases not matched to a gene: 8. This CDR3 comprises 14 residues. The CDR3 loop is CASTNRQGANEQYF. The CDR3 bases are TGTGCCAGCACCAATCGACAGGGGGCCAACGAGCAGTACTTC.

This clonotype was seen at least ten times. Since the library was made to target alpha chains, this beta chain is a stray read and its abundance is not meaningful. The chain couples TRBV29-1 to TRBJ2-2; 12 bases map to TRBD1. Germline values: CDR1 SQVTM, CDR2 ANQGSEA. Trimming cost V 7 bases and J 6 bases; bases outside gene matches: 6. This CDR3 region has 14 residues. The CDR3 here is CSAGDRGLSGELFF. The CDR3 DNA reads as TGCAGCGCTGGGGACAGGGGGCTCTCCGGGGAGCTGTTTTTT.

This clonotype was recorded at least ten times. Being off target in a library aimed at alpha chains, this beta chain has a size of little meaning. The chain recombines TRBV7-9 with TRBJ2-7, with a weak D call TRBD2 (7 bases). The V gene's germline CDR1 is SEHNR and CDR2 FQNEAQ (reference sequence). Trimming removed 4 bases at V and 6 bases at J, with 10 bases between. The CDR3 has 12 amino acids. CDR3 nucleotides: TGTGCCAGCAGCTGGGGGGGCGGCGAGCAGTACTTC. This translates into CASSWGGGEQYF.

This clonotype was counted many times. This beta chain lies outside the target of a library built for alpha chains; its clone size means little. This chain joins TRBV20-1 and TRBJ1-1, with D unresolved. The CDR3 spans 11 residues. In germline, CDR1 is DFQATT, CDR2 SNEGSKA (reference sequence). V lost 3 bases and J lost 2, with 4 bases in between. CDR3 DNA sequence: TGCAGTGCTAGTGGAAACACTGAAGCTTTCTTT. It specifies CSASGNTEAFF.

This clonotype came up a few times. This beta chain turned up in a library designed for alpha chains; as an off-target read, its abundance says little. V is TRBV5-4 and J is TRBJ2-5; 10 positions match TRBD2. Germline assignment: CDR1 SGHNT and CDR2 YYREEE (reference sequence). V trimming: 4 bases; J trimming: 5 bases; junction bases outside the gene matches: 5. The CDR3 covers 14 residues. DNA for the CDR3: TGTGCCAGCAGCGTAGCGGGAGGCGGGGAGACCCAGTACTTC. The encoded protein is CASSVAGGGETQYF.

In this sample, this clonotype turned up many times. This beta chain is off target for a library built for alpha chains, so its abundance means little. This chain links TRBV28 with TRBJ1-5; TRBD1 is a possible D gene (5 bases). CDR3 length: 14 amino acids. Trimming stripped 5 bases from V and 4 bases from J, with 12 bases between. Germline V gives CDR1 MDHEN, CDR2 SYDVKM. CDR3 DNA: TGTGCCAGCAGTGGGGCAGTCCAAAATCAGCCCCAGCATTTT. Translating it yields CASSGAVQNQPQHF. Full variable domain (missing parts from reference TRBV28 and TRBJ1-5): DVKVTQSSRYLVKRTGEKVFLECVQDMDHENMFWYRQDPGLGLRLIYFSYDVKMKEKGDIPEGYSVSREKKERFSLILESASTNQTSMYLCASSGAVQNQPQHFGDGTRLSIL.

This clonotype was seen ten or more times. The library was built for alpha chains, so this beta chain is an off-target read and its size means little. The chain combines TRBV6-1 with TRBJ1-5, with 9 nucleotides matching TRBD1. V gave up 6 bases and J gave up 5 bases; unmatched junction bases: 2. Germline CDR1 MNHNS, CDR2 SASEGT. CDR3 length: 13 residues. CDR3 DNA sequence: TGTGCCAGCAGAGGGACAGGGTATCAGCCCCAGCATTTT. Protein: CASRGTGYQPQHF.

This clonotype was seen ten or more times. This beta chain is off target for a library built for alpha chains, so its abundance means little. The V gene is TRBV28, the J gene TRBJ2-1, with a tentative D call TRBD1 (5 bases). The V gene's germline CDR1 is MDHEN and CDR2 SYDVKM. The length of the CDR3 is 16 residues. Trimming shortened V by 4 bases and J by 9 bases, and 22 bases separated the two germline ends. The CDR3 spells CASSSLDTGSIREQFF. CDR3 bases: TGTGCCAGCAGTTCCTTGGACACAGGCAGTATTCGTGAGCAGTTCTTC.

In its sample, this clonotype was seen many times. A library made for alpha chains picked up this beta chain off target, so its size means little. The chain joins TRBV15 to TRBJ2-2; possible D gene TRBD1, 5 bases. V was shortened by 0 bases and J by 3 bases, with 5 bases between the two germline ends. Germline values: CDR1 LNHNV, CDR2 YYDKDF (reference sequence). This CDR3 is built from 14 residues. CDR3: CATSREGDTGELFF. The DNA for the CDR3 is TGTGCCACCAGCAGAGAAGGGGACACCGGGGAGCTGTTTTTT.

This clonotype was detected many times. For a library built for alpha chains, this beta chain is a stray read; little rests on its size. This chain connects TRBV7-9 to TRBJ2-5; D is uncertain. The V gene's germline CDR1 is SEHNR and CDR2 FQNEAQ (reference sequence). The germline V and J ends were trimmed by 3 bases and 6 bases, with 11 bases remaining between them. The CDR3 length is 13 residues. The CDR3 sequence: CASSFDIPQTQYF. The CDR3 DNA reads as TGTGCCAGCAGCTTCGATATCCCCCAGACCCAGTACTTC. Drawing the rest from reference TRBV7-9 and TRBJ2-5, the complete variable domain is DTGVSQNPRHKITKRGQNVTFRCDPISEHNRLYWYRQTLGQGPEFLTYFQNEAQLEKSRLLSDRFSAERPKGSFSTLEIQRTEQGDSAMYLCASSFDIPQTQYFGPGTRLLVL.

This clonotype appeared a few times. Little can be read into the size of this beta chain, an off-target read in a library designed for alpha chains. The rearrangement joins TRBV20-1 to TRBJ2-5; TRBD2 aligns across 8 bases. Looked up from germline, CDR1 is DFQATT and CDR2 is SNEGSKA (reference sequence). This CDR3 spans 13 amino acids. J gave up 9 bases and V 6 bases, and 12 bases lay outside the gene matches. CDR3 sequence: CSAPGLGKGAQYF. In DNA, the CDR3 is TGCAGTGCGCCGGGACTAGGGAAAGGGGCCCAGTACTTC.

This clonotype was observed at least ten times. With the library built for alpha chains, this beta chain is off target and its frequency is not meaningful. This rearrangement joins TRBV5-4 to TRBJ2-3; TRBD1 matches 8 bases. The J segment lost 2 bases and the V segment lost 6 bases, leaving 5 bases of the junction unmatched. From germline, CDR1 is SGHNT and CDR2 YYREEE (reference sequence). The CDR3 is 14 amino acids. CDR3 sequence: CASTEDRDTDTQYF. The DNA for the CDR3 is TGTGCCAGCACCGAGGACAGGGACACAGATACGCAGTATTTT.